Below, one T cell receptor (beta chain) is given with its context. The sample is drawn from a study of technical replicates of blood from a handful of donors. Sequencing used immunoSEQ multiplex PCR; TCRdb keeps in-frame clones, though not all of them. The sample has about 57,000 clones, 90% to 95% seen once. The source of this sequence is a human donor in good health. Some clones in this sample may be carry-over from other donors' samples. Material for sequencing was PBMCs.

The CDR3 region is CASSPPPGKWGSYNEQFF. The CDR3 DNA reads TGTGCCAGCAGCCCGCCCCCAGGGAAATGGGGCTCTTACAATGAGCAGTTCTTC. This chain joins TRBV7-9 and TRBJ2-1; D is possibly TRBD1 (5 bases). Per the germline V gene, CDR1 is SEHNR and CDR2 is FQNEAQ (reference sequence). Trimming stripped 5 bases from V and 4 bases from J, with 24 bases between. CDR3 length equals 18 residues.